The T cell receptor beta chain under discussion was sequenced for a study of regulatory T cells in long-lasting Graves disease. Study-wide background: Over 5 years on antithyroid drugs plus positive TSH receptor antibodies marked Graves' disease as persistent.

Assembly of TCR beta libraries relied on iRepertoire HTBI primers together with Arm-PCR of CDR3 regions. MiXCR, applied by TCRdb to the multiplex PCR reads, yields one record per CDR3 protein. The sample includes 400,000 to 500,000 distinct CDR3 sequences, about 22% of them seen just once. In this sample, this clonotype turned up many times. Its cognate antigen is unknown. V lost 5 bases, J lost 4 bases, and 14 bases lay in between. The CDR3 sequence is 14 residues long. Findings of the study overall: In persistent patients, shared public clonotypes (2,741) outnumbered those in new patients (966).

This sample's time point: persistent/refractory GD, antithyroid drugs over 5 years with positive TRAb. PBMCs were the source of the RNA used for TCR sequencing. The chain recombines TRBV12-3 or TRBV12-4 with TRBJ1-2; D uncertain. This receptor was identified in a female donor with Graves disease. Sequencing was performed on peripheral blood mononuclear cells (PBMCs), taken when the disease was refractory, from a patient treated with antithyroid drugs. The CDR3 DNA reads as TGTGCCAGCAGTCCTGTCCTGGGGAGCTATGGCTACACCTTC. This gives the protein CASSPVLGSYGYTF.